The 8 T cell receptor beta chains presented below share a single source sample, sequenced in a study of T cell responses to AZD1222 COVID-19 vaccine. TCRdb's copy holds only in-frame clones and misses some; the assay was immunoSEQ multiplex PCR. The data contain 95,000 to 110,000 clones, 90% of them singletons. Sequencing used peripheral blood, obtained on day 0 of AZD1222 vaccination. The receptors originated from an adult in good health.

V usage is TRBV7-9 and J usage is TRBJ2-7, with D perhaps matching TRBD2 (7 bases). The CDR3 covers 17 residues. Germline-derived CDR1 and CDR2 are SEHNR and FQNEAQ (reference sequence). Trimming took off 7 bases at V and 3 bases at J, with 25 bases between the two ends. The CDR3 is CASTLGGGDTEYYEQYF. The CDR3 DNA reads TGTGCCAGCACCCTAGGAGGGGGGGACACAGAATACTACGAGCAGTACTTC. Drawing the rest from reference TRBV7-9 and TRBJ2-7, the complete variable domain is DTGVSQNPRHKITKRGQNVTFRCDPISEHNRLYWYRQTLGQGPEFLTYFQNEAQLEKSRLLSDRFSAERPKGSFSTLEIQRTEQGDSAMYLCASTLGGGDTEYYEQYFGPGTRLTVT.

The genes are TRBV28 and TRBJ2-1; D may be TRBD2 (5 bases). This CDR3 is built from 12 residues. Germline V gene lookup returns CDR1 MDHEN and CDR2 SYDVKM. The V and J ends lost 6 bases and 6 bases respectively, with 9 bases between them. The CDR3 DNA follows: TGTGCCAGCAGCCCCAGCGGCAATGAGCAGTTCTTC. This codes for CASSPSGNEQFF.

The rearrangement links TRBV11-1 to TRBJ1-2; D is uncertain. The V gene lost 1 base and the J gene lost 2 bases, with 5 bases spanning the gap. The CDR3 length is 13 residues. In germline, CDR1 is SGHAT, CDR2 FQDESV (reference sequence). The CDR3 reads CASSLDTNYGYTF. CDR3 nucleotide sequence: TGTGCCAGCAGCTTAGACACGAACTATGGCTACACCTTC.

The chain has TRBV19 and TRBJ1-5, with TRBD1 matching 11 bases. Germline loops: CDR1 LNHDA, CDR2 SQIVND (reference sequence). This CDR3 spans 15 amino acids. V lost 8 bases and J lost 7; bases outside the gene matches: 10. CDR3 bases: TGTGCCAGTGACTGGACAGGGGGCGCCGGGCAGCCCCAGCATTTT. Translated, it gives CASDWTGGAGQPQHF.

Written as DNA, the CDR3 is TGTGCCTGGAGGAGGGGCCGGGAGCAGTTCTTC. This translates into CAWRRGREQFF. The genes are TRBV30 and TRBJ2-1; the D gene could be TRBD1 or TRBD2 (5 bases each). Trimming took 3 bases from V and 10 from J, leaving 10 bases between them. Germline V CDR1 and CDR2: GTSNPN, SVGIG (reference sequence). This CDR3 region has 11 residues.

V usage is TRBV7-9 and J usage is TRBJ1-5; 7 nucleotides line up with TRBD1. The junction had 14 bases not matched to a gene; V was cut back by 8 bases and J by 4 bases. The CDR3 contains 16 residues. CDR1 and CDR2 (germline): SEHNR, FQNEAQ (reference sequence). DNA of the CDR3: TGTGCCAGCCGGAAACTGAGGGACAGTAAGAATCAGCCCCAGCATTTT. Its protein product is CASRKLRDSKNQPQHF.

V and J are TRBV12-3 or TRBV12-4 and TRBJ2-2, with unresolved D. V was shortened by 2 bases and J by 6 bases, with 4 bases between the two germline ends. The CDR3 spans 12 residues. Here the CDR3 DNA reads TGTGCCAGCAGTTTAAGGCCCGGGGAGCTGTTTTTT. Encoded protein: CASSLRPGELFF.

This clone has only one observation. The CDR3 nucleotides read TGTGCCAGCAGTTACCCCAGGGATCAGCCCCAGCATTTT. Translation gives CASSYPRDQPQHF. The rearrangement joins TRBV6-5 to TRBJ1-5; possible D gene TRBD1, 5 bases. The CDR3 has 13 amino acids. Germline lookup yields CDR1 MNHEY and CDR2 SVGAGI. The V and J ends lost 2 bases and 5 bases respectively, with 7 bases between them.